These T cell receptor beta chains were read from a single sample in a study of shared clonotypes between healthy human individuals. Using immunoSEQ multiplex PCR, the repertoire was profiled, and TCRdb retains in-frame clones only, with some absent. The sample records more than 1.2 million clones, about 98.5% being singletons. The sample consisted of naive CD4+ T cells sorted from blood. The receptor set was obtained from a man aged 25 to 45 in good health. CDR3s include the opening cysteine and the closing phenylalanine or tryptophan. Fields, in order: CDR3 DNA, CDR3 protein, J gene, D gene, clone size, V gene. D genes are given only for firm matches. A row's size may be missing; if present it is once, few, many or a size class.

CDR3 DNA: TGTGCCAGTAGTATTTCGAGTCTAGCGGGAGGCGAGCAGTACTTC
CDR3 protein: CASSISSLAGGEQYF
J gene: TRBJ2-7
D gene: TRBD2
clone size: .
V gene: TRBV19

CDR3 DNA: TGTGCCACCAGCCGGCTTTGGGACAGGGAGGGAAAACTGTTTTTT
CDR3 protein: CATSRLWDREGKLFF
J gene: TRBJ1-4
D gene: TRBD1
clone size: .
V gene: TRBV15

CDR3 DNA: TGCGCCAGCAGCTTGGCCTCGGGACTCTCCTACGAGCAGTACTTC
CDR3 protein: CASSLASGLSYEQYF
J gene: TRBJ2-7
D gene: .
clone size: .
V gene: TRBV5-1

CDR3 DNA: TGTGCCAGCAGCTCCACGGATTTGGGTGACATTCAGTACTTC
CDR3 protein: CASSSTDLGDIQYF
J gene: TRBJ2-4
D gene: .
clone size: .
V gene: TRBV7-3

CDR3 DNA: TGCGCCAGCAGCCAAGAGTTCTGGATTTCTAGCGGGAGAACAGATACGCAGTATTTT
CDR3 protein: CASSQEFWISSGRTDTQYF
J gene: TRBJ2-3
D gene: TRBD2
clone size: .
V gene: TRBV4-3

CDR3 DNA: TGTGCCACCAGCAGAGAGATCATTGGGGACGGCAGTATAAATGAGCAGTTCTTC
CDR3 protein: CATSREIIGDGSINEQFF
J gene: TRBJ2-1
D gene: .
clone size: .
V gene: TRBV15

CDR3 DNA: TGTGCCATAAGGGGGCTCCAAGAGACCCAGTACTTC
CDR3 protein: CAIRGLQETQYF
J gene: TRBJ2-5
D gene: TRBD1
clone size: .
V gene: TRBV10-3

CDR3 DNA: TGTGCCATCAAAAGGGACAGGGATTCAGATACGCAGTATTTT
CDR3 protein: CAIKRDRDSDTQYF
J gene: TRBJ2-3
D gene: TRBD1
clone size: .
V gene: TRBV10-3

CDR3 DNA: TGTGCCTGGACCCCGGGACAGTGGGCCGAGCAGTACTTC
CDR3 protein: CAWTPGQWAEQYF
J gene: TRBJ2-7
D gene: TRBD1
clone size: .
V gene: TRBV30

CDR3 DNA: TGTGCCAGCAGCTTTTTAGGCGCGAACACTGAAGCTTTCTTT
CDR3 protein: CASSFLGANTEAFF
J gene: TRBJ1-1
D gene: .
clone size: .
V gene: TRBV5-8

CDR3 DNA: TGTGCCAGCTCACCTCGGACTAGCGGGCGCACAGATACGCAGTATTTT
CDR3 protein: CASSPRTSGRTDTQYF
J gene: TRBJ2-3
D gene: TRBD2
clone size: .
V gene: TRBV18

CDR3 DNA: TGTGCCATCAGGGGGACTAGCGGGAGTTTGGACGGGGAGCTGTTTTTT
CDR3 protein: CAIRGTSGSLDGELFF
J gene: TRBJ2-2
D gene: TRBD2
clone size: .
V gene: TRBV10-3

CDR3 DNA: TGTGCCAGCAGCTTTTCCGACCTGAGCTCCTACAATGAGCAGTTCTTC
CDR3 protein: CASSFSDLSSYNEQFF
J gene: TRBJ2-1
D gene: .
clone size: .
V gene: TRBV11-2

CDR3 DNA: TGTGCCAGCAGTTTAGGACAGGGGGCGAATGAGCAGTTCTTC
CDR3 protein: CASSLGQGANEQFF
J gene: TRBJ2-1
D gene: TRBD1
clone size: .
V gene: TRBV27

CDR3 DNA: TGTGCCAGCAGCGTAGACCCTAGCGGGAGTACGGTGGAGACCCAGTACTTC
CDR3 protein: CASSVDPSGSTVETQYF
J gene: TRBJ2-5
D gene: TRBD2
clone size: .
V gene: TRBV9

CDR3 DNA: TGCGCCAGCAGCTTGGCCGGGACTAGCTATGGCTACACCTTC
CDR3 protein: CASSLAGTSYGYTF
J gene: TRBJ1-2
D gene: .
clone size: once
V gene: TRBV5-1

CDR3 DNA: TGTGCCACCAGCAGGGACTGGGTAGAGACCCAGTACTTC
CDR3 protein: CATSRDWVETQYF
J gene: TRBJ2-5
D gene: .
clone size: .
V gene: TRBV15

CDR3 DNA: TGTGCCAGCAGGCCCCTACGGCAGCCCCAGCATTTT
CDR3 protein: CASRPLRQPQHF
J gene: TRBJ1-5
D gene: .
clone size: .
V gene: TRBV28

CDR3 DNA: TGTGCCAGCAGGCCCGACCCCGTACCCTCCTACGAGCAGTACTTC
CDR3 protein: CASRPDPVPSYEQYF
J gene: TRBJ2-7
D gene: .
clone size: .
V gene: TRBV5-4

CDR3 DNA: TGTGCCAGCAGCTTCCAGACAGGGGACGGGTTCAATGAGCAGTTCTTC
CDR3 protein: CASSFQTGDGFNEQFF
J gene: TRBJ2-1
D gene: TRBD1
clone size: .
V gene: TRBV7-6

CDR3 DNA: TGTGCCAGCAGCTTTGACAGGGGCAGCACAGATACGCAGTATTTT
CDR3 protein: CASSFDRGSTDTQYF
J gene: TRBJ2-3
D gene: TRBD1
clone size: once
V gene: TRBV11-2

CDR3 DNA: TGTGCCAGCAGTGAACCCGGGACATCCTACACAGATACGCAGTATTTT
CDR3 protein: CASSEPGTSYTDTQYF
J gene: TRBJ2-3
D gene: .
clone size: .
V gene: TRBV2

CDR3 DNA: TGTGCCAGCAGACTAGGGACTTCAAATGAGCAGTTCTTC
CDR3 protein: CASRLGTSNEQFF
J gene: TRBJ2-1
D gene: .
clone size: .
V gene: TRBV7-2

CDR3 DNA: TGTGCCAGCAGCGTATCTTCTCTGACGACCACAGATACGCAGTATTTT
CDR3 protein: CASSVSSLTTTDTQYF
J gene: TRBJ2-3
D gene: .
clone size: .
V gene: TRBV9

CDR3 DNA: TGTGCCAGCAGTACCCCGACAGTGAACACTGAAGCTTTCTTT
CDR3 protein: CASSTPTVNTEAFF
J gene: TRBJ1-1
D gene: .
clone size: .
V gene: TRBV28

CDR3 DNA: TGTGCCAGGGGACAGGGGTGGCAAGAGACCCAGTACTTC
CDR3 protein: CARGQGWQETQYF
J gene: TRBJ2-5
D gene: TRBD1
clone size: once
V gene: TRBV2

CDR3 DNA: TGTGCCAGCAGCTTCTTAGGCGGGACTAGCACAGATACGCAGTATTTT
CDR3 protein: CASSFLGGTSTDTQYF
J gene: TRBJ2-3
D gene: .
clone size: .
V gene: TRBV11-2

CDR3 DNA: TGTGCCAGCAGCTTGAACAGGGGAAACGCATTTAGCACAGATACGCAGTATTTT
CDR3 protein: CASSLNRGNAFSTDTQYF
J gene: TRBJ2-3
D gene: TRBD1
clone size: .
V gene: TRBV5-4

CDR3 DNA: TGCAGCGTTGAAGGCTCGGGACTAGCGAGCAATGAGCAGTTCTTC
CDR3 protein: CSVEGSGLASNEQFF
J gene: TRBJ2-1
D gene: TRBD2
clone size: .
V gene: TRBV29-1

CDR3 DNA: TGTGCCACCAGCAGAATTCTAGCGGCAGATACGCAGTATTTT
CDR3 protein: CATSRILAADTQYF
J gene: TRBJ2-3
D gene: TRBD2
clone size: .
V gene: TRBV15

CDR3 DNA: TGTGCCAGCTCACCACCTGGGCTAACCGGGGAGCTGTTTTTT
CDR3 protein: CASSPPGLTGELFF
J gene: TRBJ2-2
D gene: .
clone size: .
V gene: TRBV18

CDR3 DNA: TGCAGCGTTGAAGGAGGCCAGGGCAACACTGAAGCTTTCTTT
CDR3 protein: CSVEGGQGNTEAFF
J gene: TRBJ1-1
D gene: .
clone size: .
V gene: TRBV29-1

CDR3 DNA: TGTGCCAGCAGCCAGAATACTATCAACGAGCAGTACTTC
CDR3 protein: CASSQNTINEQYF
J gene: TRBJ2-7
D gene: .
clone size: .
V gene: TRBV5-4

CDR3 DNA: TGTGCCAGCAGCCCCGGGTTGGGACTAGTGGGAGATACGCAGTATTTT
CDR3 protein: CASSPGLGLVGDTQYF
J gene: TRBJ2-3
D gene: TRBD2
clone size: .
V gene: TRBV5-4

CDR3 DNA: TGTGCCAGCAGCTTACGGGACTTCGGGGACCAGCCCCAGCATTTT
CDR3 protein: CASSLRDFGDQPQHF
J gene: TRBJ1-5
D gene: .
clone size: .
V gene: TRBV6-1

CDR3 DNA: TGTGCCAGCACCCGAAGGGGACAGGCCCCTGCCAATTTC
CDR3 protein: CASTRRGQAPANF
J gene: TRBJ2-4
D gene: TRBD1
clone size: .
V gene: TRBV11-2

CDR3 DNA: TGTGCCAGCAGCTTACGTAAAACGGACTCTGGAAACACCATATATTTT
CDR3 protein: CASSLRKTDSGNTIYF
J gene: TRBJ1-3
D gene: .
clone size: .
V gene: TRBV7-6

CDR3 DNA: TGTGCCAGCAGCTTAGGACTAGCGGGGATCTACGAGCAGTACTTC
CDR3 protein: CASSLGLAGIYEQYF
J gene: TRBJ2-7
D gene: TRBD2
clone size: .
V gene: TRBV7-8

CDR3 DNA: TGTGCCTGGAGTGTACTAAAAGGGCCCGGGGAGCTGTTTTTT
CDR3 protein: CAWSVLKGPGELFF
J gene: TRBJ2-2
D gene: .
clone size: .
V gene: TRBV30

CDR3 DNA: TGTGCCAGCAATAGCGGGAGTGTGGGCAATGAGCAGTTCTTC
CDR3 protein: CASNSGSVGNEQFF
J gene: TRBJ2-1
D gene: TRBD2
clone size: .
V gene: TRBV2

CDR3 DNA: TGTGCCAGCAGCCAGGGGGCGGGAGCGCCTCGCGAGCAGTACTTC
CDR3 protein: CASSQGAGAPREQYF
J gene: TRBJ2-7
D gene: .
clone size: .
V gene: TRBV11-2

CDR3 DNA: TGCGCCAGCAGCCCCGCGACCTCCGAAAAACTGTTTTTT
CDR3 protein: CASSPATSEKLFF
J gene: TRBJ1-4
D gene: .
clone size: .
V gene: TRBV5-1

CDR3 DNA: TGTGCCAGCAGTGTGTCGAGTAATAGCAATCAGCCCCAGCATTTT
CDR3 protein: CASSVSSNSNQPQHF
J gene: TRBJ1-5
D gene: .
clone size: .
V gene: TRBV2

CDR3 DNA: TGTGCCAGCAGTGAGGCAGCCAATCAGCCCCAGCATTTT
CDR3 protein: CASSEAANQPQHF
J gene: TRBJ1-5
D gene: .
clone size: .
V gene: TRBV6-1

CDR3 DNA: TGTGCCAGCAGCTACTATCCCCAGGGCCCAGGGTCGAAGTATTACGAGCAGTACTTC
CDR3 protein: CASSYYPQGPGSKYYEQYF
J gene: TRBJ2-7
D gene: .
clone size: .
V gene: TRBV7-6

CDR3 DNA: TGTGCCAGCAGCCAAGTGGGGAGCGGGAGGGCTTACAATGAGCAGTTCTTC
CDR3 protein: CASSQVGSGRAYNEQFF
J gene: TRBJ2-1
D gene: TRBD2
clone size: .
V gene: TRBV4-2

CDR3 DNA: TGTGCCAGCAGCCGAGCCGGGACAGGGAGGGAGCAGTACTTC
CDR3 protein: CASSRAGTGREQYF
J gene: TRBJ2-7
D gene: TRBD1
clone size: .
V gene: TRBV27

CDR3 DNA: TGTGCCAGCTCACCGGGGAGCGGGAGGGGTCTTGAGCAGTTCTTC
CDR3 protein: CASSPGSGRGLEQFF
J gene: TRBJ2-1
D gene: TRBD2
clone size: .
V gene: TRBV18

CDR3 DNA: TGCGCCAGCAGCCCCGGGACAGGGGCCGAGCAGTACTTC
CDR3 protein: CASSPGTGAEQYF
J gene: TRBJ2-7
D gene: TRBD1
clone size: .
V gene: TRBV5-1

CDR3 DNA: TGTGCCAGCATTCAGGGGGGGACAGGTGCTCAGCCCCAGCATTTT
CDR3 protein: CASIQGGTGAQPQHF
J gene: TRBJ1-5
D gene: TRBD1
clone size: .
V gene: TRBV6-1

CDR3 DNA: TGTGCCATCAGTGGGGGACAGGGGGACTCTGGGGCCAACGTCCTGACTTTC
CDR3 protein: CAISGGQGDSGANVLTF
J gene: TRBJ2-6
D gene: TRBD1
clone size: .
V gene: TRBV10-3

CDR3 DNA: TGTGCCAGCAGCGTTGGACAGGAAAGGAGAGCTTTCTTT
CDR3 protein: CASSVGQERRAFF
J gene: TRBJ1-1
D gene: TRBD1
clone size: .
V gene: TRBV7-2

CDR3 DNA: TGTGCCAGCAGTCACAACCAAGAGACCCAGTACTTC
CDR3 protein: CASSHNQETQYF
J gene: TRBJ2-5
D gene: .
clone size: .
V gene: TRBV27

CDR3 DNA: TGCGCCAGCAGCCAAGAGAACCAGATTTGGAACACCGGGGAGCTGTTTTTT
CDR3 protein: CASSQENQIWNTGELFF
J gene: TRBJ2-2
D gene: .
clone size: .
V gene: TRBV4-1

CDR3 DNA: TGTGCCATCAAAACAGGGCCTAATGAAAAACTGTTTTTT
CDR3 protein: CAIKTGPNEKLFF
J gene: TRBJ1-4
D gene: .
clone size: .
V gene: TRBV10-3